The 27 T cell receptor beta chains presented below share a single source sample, sequenced in a study of CD8+CD57+ T cells in acquired aplastic anemia. Genomic DNA, serving as template, underwent TCR beta VDJ and CDR3 profiling. TCRdb reanalysed the reads using MiXCR and keeps one entry per CDR3 protein. The sample has around 190,000 distinct CDR3 sequences, approximately 50% seen once; the top ten hold 16%. Sequences were obtained from sorted CD4+, CD8+, or CD8+CD57+ T cells (not recorded which) from PBMCs. These receptors were collected from a human donor in good health, serving as a control.

This clonotype was seen at least ten times. The chain has TRBV6-5 and TRBJ2-7; TRBD1 matches at 7 bases. The J segment lost 4 bases and the V segment lost 6 bases, leaving 6 bases of the junction unmatched. Looked up from germline, CDR1 is MNHEY and CDR2 is SVGAGI. This CDR3 region has 13 residues. The CDR3 is CASSYRDRYEQYF. Here the CDR3 DNA reads TGTGCCAGCAGCTACCGGGACAGATACGAGCAGTACTTC.

This chain uses TRBV20-1 with TRBJ1-2, with 7 bases that match TRBD1. Germline V gene sequence: CDR1 DFQATT, CDR2 SNEGSKA (reference sequence). The CDR3 runs 17 residues. The V gene end was trimmed by 0 bases and the J gene end by 1 base; junction bases not matched to a gene: 11. The CDR3 region has the DNA TGCAGTGCTAGAGAACGACCCGACAGGGCTGGTAACTATGGCTACACCTTC. This translates into CSARERPDRAGNYGYTF.

This clonotype was counted ten times or more. The CDR3 DNA sequence: TGTGCCAGCAGCTTAAAAGCCCCAGGGAGTTCTGGAAACACCATATATTTT. Its translation: CASSLKAPGSSGNTIYF. The V gene is TRBV7-3, the J gene TRBJ1-3; TRBD1 is a possible D gene (5 bases). V lost 1 base, J lost 1 base, and 14 bases lay in between. The germline V gene has CDR1 SGHTA and CDR2 FQGTGA. The CDR3 is 17 residues long. Looking up the rest from reference TRBV7-3 and TRBJ1-3 gives the full variable domain: GAGVSQTPSNKVTEKGKYVELRCDPISGHTALYWYRQSLGQGPEFLIYFQGTGAADDSGLPNDRFFAVRPEGSVSTLKIQRTERGDSAVYLCASSLKAPGSSGNTIYFGEGSWLTVV.

This clonotype was seen ten or more times. The V gene is TRBV6-5, the J gene TRBJ1-1; no clear D. This CDR3 spans 13 amino acids. V was trimmed by 7 bases and J by 0 bases, leaving 9 bases between them. The germline V gene encodes CDR1 MNHEY and CDR2 SVGAGI. Here the CDR3 DNA reads TGTGCCAGCAAGCCAAAACTGAACACTGAAGCTTTCTTT. Its protein is CASKPKLNTEAFF.

This chain uses TRBV7-2 with TRBJ2-7; TRBD1 matches 11 bases. This CDR3 has 16 residues. Germline CDR1 SGHTA, CDR2 FQGNSA. V dropped 2 bases and J dropped 5; count of bases not matched to a gene: 8. DNA for the CDR3: TGTGCCAGCAGCTTACCGTGGACAGGGGGCATGGACGAGCAGTACTTC. Translated, it gives CASSLPWTGGMDEQYF.

The chain has TRBV29-1 and TRBJ1-3, with D possibly TRBD1 on 5 matching bases. Looked up from germline, CDR1 is SQVTM and CDR2 is ANQGSEA. The CDR3 is 8 amino acids. The V gene lost 8 bases and the J gene lost 14 bases, with 10 bases spanning the gap. The CDR3 bases are TGCAGCTCCCCGGGGGTATATTTT. The encoded protein is CSSPGVYF.

In this sample, this clonotype turned up many times. This chain joins TRBV20-1 and TRBJ2-7; 8 nucleotides match TRBD1. Germline V gene sequence: CDR1 DFQATT, CDR2 SNEGSKA (reference sequence). V gave up 2 bases and J gave up 2 bases; unmatched junction bases: 11. This CDR3 region has 16 residues. CDR3 sequence reads: CSARPSTGTGTYEQYF. The CDR3 coding sequence is TGCAGTGCTAGACCTTCTACCGGGACAGGAACCTACGAGCAGTACTTC.

This clonotype has only a few counts. V usage is TRBV27 and J usage is TRBJ1-2; no reliable D call. Germline CDR1 reads MNHEY; CDR2 reads SMNVEV (reference sequence). Trimming stripped 5 bases from V and 6 bases from J, with 13 bases between. The CDR3 sequence is 13 residues long. The CDR3 DNA follows: TGTGCCAGCAGTACAAAAAGCTGGAATGGCTACACCTTC. This codes for CASSTKSWNGYTF.

This clonotype was counted at least ten times. Here the CDR3 reads CASSLSWDPGYNEQFF. CDR3 nucleotide sequence: TGTGCCAGCAGCTTAAGCTGGGATCCTGGATACAATGAGCAGTTCTTC. The chain couples TRBV7-2 to TRBJ2-1; D not resolved. The CDR3 covers 16 residues. V was shortened by 2 bases and J by 4 bases, with 15 bases between the two germline ends. CDR1 is SGHTA, CDR2 FQGNSA, per germline.

The chain uses TRBV7-9 and TRBJ2-7; 8 bases fit TRBD1. This CDR3 region has 13 residues. The J segment lost 6 bases and the V segment lost 6 bases, leaving 7 bases of the junction unmatched. Looked up from germline, CDR1 is SEHNR and CDR2 is FQNEAQ (reference sequence). DNA for the CDR3: TGTGCCAGCAGTTACACAGGGGGAGGCGAGCAGTACTTC. This gives the protein CASSYTGGGEQYF.

The rearrangement uses TRBV10-1 and TRBJ1-2; TRBD1 is a possible D gene (5 bases). V gave up 8 bases and J gave up 0 bases, with 10 bases separating them. The germline V gene has CDR1 WNHNN and CDR2 SYGVQD (reference sequence). CDR3 length: 13 amino acids. The DNA of the CDR3 is TGCGCCAGCTGGGGGAAGGCTAACTATGGCTACACCTTC. Its protein is CASWGKANYGYTF.

This clonotype was picked up one time. The chain has TRBV29-1 and TRBJ2-1; TRBD2 matches 14 bases. V was clipped by 1 base and J by 0 bases; unmatched bases: 2. The CDR3 loop spans 17 amino acids. The V gene's germline CDR1 is SQVTM and CDR2 ANQGSEA. This chain's CDR3 is CSVEGTSGGSSYNEQFF. The CDR3 coding sequence is TGCAGCGTTGAAGGGACTAGCGGGGGGAGCTCCTACAATGAGCAGTTCTTC.

This clonotype occurred many times. This chain connects TRBV11-2 to TRBJ1-6; 11 bases map to TRBD1. This CDR3 region has 17 residues. V lost 8 bases to trimming and J lost 2 bases; unmatched junction nucleotides: 8. Germline CDR1 SGHAT, CDR2 FQNNGV. CDR3 nucleotide sequence: TGTGCCAGCGGCAACCCGGGACAGGGGGCCTATAATTCACCCCTCCACTTT. Translating gives CASGNPGQGAYNSPLHF.

At least ten counts were recorded for this clonotype. This chain uses TRBV6-2 or TRBV6-3 with TRBJ1-6; D perhaps matches TRBD1 (5 bases). Trimming stripped 5 bases from V and 8 bases from J, with 7 bases between. Looked up from germline, CDR1 is MNHEY and CDR2 is SVGEGT. This CDR3 is built from 12 residues. The CDR3 spells CASSEQDSPLHF. The DNA for the CDR3 is TGTGCCAGCAGTGAACAGGATTCACCCCTCCACTTT.

This clonotype was detected ten times or more. This rearrangement joins TRBV2 to TRBJ2-1; D may be TRBD1 or TRBD2 (5 bases each). Germline CDR1 and CDR2: SNHLY and FYNNEI. Trimming stripped 3 bases from V and 3 bases from J, with 18 bases between. The CDR3 extends over 17 amino acids. The CDR3 here is CASSDPGTPIHYNEQFF. CDR3 coding DNA: TGTGCCAGCAGTGATCCGGGGACGCCAATACACTACAATGAGCAGTTCTTC.

Points on this clonotype: Relative to the germline gene, one junction end is altered; a read error may explain this. The chain couples TRBV6-5 to TRBJ2-3; D ambiguous. The CDR3 sequence is 18 residues long. The V gene's germline CDR1 is MNHEY and CDR2 SVGAGI. In DNA, the CDR3 is TGTGCCGGCAGTTCCGGGCGTGTGCCCCCCTCCACCACAGATACGCAGTATTTT. Its translation: CAGSSGRVPPSTTDTQYF.

The V gene is TRBV20-1, the J gene TRBJ2-7; 7 bases line up with TRBD1. This CDR3 is built from 13 residues. Germline V gene data show CDR1 as DFQATT and CDR2 as SNEGSKA (reference sequence). V lost 5 bases and J lost 4; bases outside the gene matches: 8. For the CDR3, the DNA is TGCAGTGCTGAACCGGGACAGAAGTACGAGCAGTACTTC. Its translation is CSAEPGQKYEQYF.

This chain links TRBV5-4 with TRBJ1-1; TRBD1 might be the D (5 bases). The CDR3 loop spans 16 amino acids. Germline CDR1 is SGHNT and CDR2 is YYREEE (reference sequence). The V end was cut by 2 bases, the J end by 1 base, with 15 bases between. CDR3 in DNA: TGTGCCAGCAGCTTAGGACACCTGGGGCCGAACACTGAAGCTTTCTTT. It codes for CASSLGHLGPNTEAFF.

The genes are TRBV7-8 and TRBJ2-3, with 9 bases identical to TRBD2. Germline CDR1 is SGHVS and CDR2 is FQNEAQ. The CDR3 is made up of 17 amino acids. J lost 1 base, V lost 1 base, and 6 bases had no gene match. CDR3 in amino acids: CASSLGVSGGGTDTQYF. The CDR3 DNA reads as TGTGCCAGCAGCTTAGGGGTTAGCGGGGGAGGCACAGATACGCAGTATTTT.

This clonotype was seen at least ten times. V is TRBV5-1 and J is TRBJ2-1; the D gene is possibly TRBD1 (5 bases). Trimming removed 0 bases at V and 0 bases at J, with 13 bases between. Germline V gene sequence: CDR1 SGHRS, CDR2 YFSETQ. CDR3 length: 17 amino acids. The CDR3 DNA reads TGCGCCAGCAGCTTGGCGGGCAGGGCTAGCTCCTACAATGAGCAGTTCTTC. Translating it yields CASSLAGRASSYNEQFF.

This clonotype was counted once. The V and J genes are TRBV24-1 and TRBJ2-7; TRBD1 matches at 10 bases. CDR1 is KGHDR, CDR2 SFDVKD, per germline. V lost 3 bases, J lost 4 bases, and 5 bases stayed unmatched. The CDR3 has 15 residues. CDR3 amino acids: CATSDPRTGGYEQYF. The CDR3 coding sequence is TGTGCCACCAGTGATCCGAGGACAGGGGGGTACGAGCAGTACTTC.

A note on this clonotype: This could be a read error, since a much larger clone is one nucleotide away. Since the CDR3 does not end with the conserved phenylalanine or tryptophan, this likely comes from a read error. The chain recombines TRBV6-5 with TRBJ2-1, with 9 positions matching TRBD1. CDR3 length equals 14 residues. Germline CDR1 reads MNHEY; CDR2 reads SVGAGI. V was pared by 5 bases and J by 6 bases, with 5 bases of the junction left unmatched. CDR3 in DNA: TGTGCCAGCAGTCACAACAGGGGGCGCAATGAGCAGTTCCTC. Amino acids: CASSHNRGRNEQFL.

This clonotype showed up just once. The V gene is TRBV7-3, the J gene TRBJ2-3; D unresolved. Deletions cut 6 bases from V and 5 bases from J, with 12 bases between. The CDR3 consists of 13 residues. Looked up from germline, CDR1 is SGHTA and CDR2 is FQGTGA. The CDR3 DNA sequence: TGTGCCAGCAGTGAAATTGAGGAAGATACGCAGTATTTT. The encoded protein is CASSEIEEDTQYF.

This clonotype came up a few times. The CDR3 bases are TGCGCCAGCAGCCAAGGGACAGGGGGAGAGCAGTACTTC. Translated, it gives CASSQGTGGEQYF. V gene TRBV5-1 combines with J gene TRBJ2-7, with TRBD1 matching over 11 bases. From germline, CDR1 is SGHRS and CDR2 YFSETQ. The length of the CDR3 is 13 residues. With V trimmed by 4 bases and J by 7 bases, 4 bases remained unmatched.

CDR3 region: CSARDLRAEGPNEQFF. In DNA form, the CDR3 reads TGCAGTGCTAGAGATCTAAGGGCAGAGGGACCAAATGAGCAGTTCTTC. The J gene is TRBJ2-1, the V gene TRBV20-1; D possibly uses TRBD1 or TRBD2 (5 bases each). This CDR3 region has 16 residues. CDR1 DFQATT and CDR2 SNEGSKA come from the germline V gene (reference sequence). The V gene lost 0 bases and the J gene lost 7 bases, with 19 bases spanning the gap.

The rearrangement uses TRBV29-1 and TRBJ1-2; no clear D gene. CDR3 length equals 14 residues. The V gene lost 6 bases and the J gene lost 3 bases, with 17 bases spanning the gap. Germline assignment: CDR1 SQVTM and CDR2 ANQGSEA. The CDR3 DNA follows: TGCAGCGTGGGTAAACAGAATATTGACTATGGCTACACCTTC. This codes for CSVGKQNIDYGYTF. The complete variable domain, with remaining parts taken from reference TRBV29-1 and TRBJ1-2, reads SAVISQKPSRDICQRGTSLTIQCQVDSQVTMMFWYRQQPGQSLTLIATANQGSEATYESGFVIDKFPISRPNLTFSTLTVSNMSPEDSSIYLCSVGKQNIDYGYTFGSGTRLTVV.

This rearrangement joins TRBV2 to TRBJ1-1; D unresolved. The CDR3 runs 14 residues. Trimming removed 2 bases from V and 4 bases from J, with 11 bases in between. Looked up from germline, CDR1 is SNHLY and CDR2 is FYNNEI. Written as DNA, the CDR3 is TGTGCCAGCAGTGAAAGGGCTATGGGCACTGAAGCTTTCTTT. Its protein product is CASSERAMGTEAFF.